This TCR beta chain was observed in a study of follicular helper T cells after annual influenza vaccination. CDR1 SNHLY and CDR2 FYNNEI come from the germline V gene. The CDR3 length is 12 residues. Trimming took 4 bases from V and 9 from J, leaving 12 bases between them. Clones were read by immunoSEQ multiplex PCR, and TCRdb kept only the in-frame ones, dropping some. The table has a few thousand clones, under 85% seen once. Time point described: 2014-2015 season, pre-vaccination. The receptor was isolated from an adult who received the influenza vaccine. The specimen comprised CXCR5+ CD38- circulating T follicular helper cells from blood, sampled on the day of influenza vaccination. Subset noted: circulating Tfh, non-naive CD4+CXCR5+PD-1+ (ICOS+CD38+ or ICOS-CD38-). The gene calls are TRBV2 and TRBJ2-5; TRBD2 is a possible D gene (5 bases). This chain's CDR3 is CASSGSHGAQYF. The CDR3 nucleotides are TGTGCCAGCAGTGGAAGCCACGGGGCCCAGTACTTC.